The 22 T cell receptor beta chains below all came from one sample that was sequenced in a study of cytomegalovirus exposure and HLA in healthy donors. This PCR relied on a set of 60 Vbeta primers and 13 Jbeta primers. Assay used: immunoSEQ multiplex PCR; TCRdb lists only in-frame clones, some missing. The sample lists 90,000 to 150,000 clones; roughly 69% were seen once. The sample comprised PBMCs. The receptors shown here come from a human donor in good health.

The table lists this clone with a few counts. This chain joins TRBV19 and TRBJ2-1, with D maybe TRBD2 (5 bases). The V gene's germline CDR1 is LNHDA and CDR2 SQIVND (reference sequence). V gave up 3 bases and J gave up 1 base, with 10 bases separating them. CDR3 size: 15 residues. The CDR3 DNA reads TGTGCCAGTAGTATGGAGGTCGCGTCCTACAATGAGCAGTTCTTC. Translated: CASSMEVASYNEQFF.

The chain recombines TRBV7-3 with TRBJ1-2, with D perhaps TRBD1 (6 bases). The V end was cut by 2 bases, the J end by 0 bases, with 10 bases between. Germline-derived CDR1 and CDR2 are SGHTA and FQGTGA. This CDR3 has 15 amino acids. CDR3 in DNA: TGTGCCAGCAGCTTACAAGGGGGATCTAACTATGGCTACACCTTC. Its translation: CASSLQGGSNYGYTF.

The J gene is TRBJ1-6, the V gene TRBV7-2; 8 bases match TRBD1. Trimming took 10 bases from V and 5 from J; bases not matched to a gene: 4. Per germline, CDR1 SGHTA and CDR2 FQGNSA. This CDR3 is built from 13 residues. The CDR3 coding sequence is TGTGCCACCAGGGGACAGGATAATTCACCCCTCCACTTT. It specifies CATRGQDNSPLHF. Drawing the rest from reference TRBV7-2 and TRBJ1-6, the complete variable domain is GAGVSQSPSNKVTEKGKDVELRCDPISGHTALYWYRQSLGQGLEFLIYFQGNSAPDKSGLPSDRFSAERTGGSVSTLTIQRTQQEDSAVYLCATRGQDNSPLHFGNGTRLTVT.

This clone was detected only once. The chain is built from TRBV30 and TRBJ2-1; 14 nucleotides match TRBD2. Germline CDR1 GTSNPN, CDR2 SVGIG (reference sequence). The CDR3 consists of 15 residues. V lost 3 bases and J lost 6; bases outside the gene matches: 4. CDR3 sequence reads: CAWSGTSGSSNEQFF. The CDR3 nucleotides are TGTGCCTGGAGCGGGACTAGCGGGAGCTCCAATGAGCAGTTCTTC. Supplemented by reference TRBV30 and TRBJ2-1, the full variable domain reads SQTIHQWPATLVQPVGSPLSLECTVEGTSNPNLYWYRQAAGRGLQLLFYSVGIGQISSEVPQNLSASRPQDRQFILSSKKLLLSDSGFYLCAWSGTSGSSNEQFFGPGTRLTVL.

V usage is TRBV5-6 and J usage is TRBJ2-7; a weak D match, TRBD1 (5 bases). The germline CDR1 and CDR2 sequences are SGHDT and YYEEEE. The V end was cut by 1 base, the J end by 2 bases, with 10 bases between. The CDR3 consists of 14 residues. Here the CDR3 reads CASSLLGVTYEQYF. The CDR3 DNA is TGTGCCAGCAGCTTGCTAGGGGTAACCTACGAGCAGTACTTC.

The V call is TRBV9, the J call TRBJ2-6; D perhaps matches TRBD2 (5 bases). This CDR3 is built from 15 residues. V shed 0 bases and J shed 2 bases, with 6 bases lying between them. Germline V gene lookup returns CDR1 SGDLS and CDR2 YYNGEE. CDR3 protein: CASSVGGAGANVLTF. CDR3 DNA: TGTGCCAGCAGCGTAGGGGGAGCTGGGGCCAACGTCCTGACTTTC.

This chain uses TRBV7-2 with TRBJ2-3, with no clear D. The germline CDR1 and CDR2 sequences are SGHTA and FQGNSA. The CDR3 loop spans 15 amino acids. The V and J ends lost 8 bases and 5 bases respectively, with 20 bases between them. The CDR3 DNA follows: TGTGCCAGCTCGGCCAGGAATCCATCGGTAGATACGCAGTATTTT. Translation: CASSARNPSVDTQYF. Full variable domain (remainder filled in from reference TRBV7-2 and TRBJ2-3): GAGVSQSPSNKVTEKGKDVELRCDPISGHTALYWYRQSLGQGLEFLIYFQGNSAPDKSGLPSDRFSAERTGGSVSTLTIQRTQQEDSAVYLCASSARNPSVDTQYFGPGTRLTVL.

V is TRBV19 and J is TRBJ2-5, with D possibly matching TRBD1 (6 bases). V was clipped by 0 bases and J by 2 bases, with 10 bases between them. There are 15 residues in the CDR3. Germline values: CDR1 LNHDA, CDR2 SQIVND (reference sequence). CDR3 protein: CASSIDRTGQETQYF. The DNA of the CDR3 is TGTGCCAGTAGTATAGATCGCACAGGGCAAGAGACCCAGTACTTC. Filled out from reference TRBV19 and TRBJ2-5, the complete variable domain reads DGGITQSPKYLFRKEGQNVTLSCEQNLNHDAMYWYRQDPGQGLRLIYYSQIVNDFQKGDIAEGYSVSREKKESFPLTVTSAQKNPTAFYLCASSIDRTGQETQYFGPGTRLLVL.

The chain combines TRBV7-9 with TRBJ2-2; D unclear. Germline values: CDR1 SEHNR, CDR2 FQNEAQ (reference sequence). V was cut by 1 base and J by 2 bases, with 5 bases left in between. This CDR3 has 14 residues. CDR3 residues: CASSLGRNTGELFF. The CDR3 nucleotides read TGTGCCAGCAGCTTAGGCAGAAACACCGGGGAGCTGTTTTTT. Full variable domain (remainder filled in from reference TRBV7-9 and TRBJ2-2): DTGVSQNPRHKITKRGQNVTFRCDPISEHNRLYWYRQTLGQGPEFLTYFQNEAQLEKSRLLSDRFSAERPKGSFSTLEIQRTEQGDSAMYLCASSLGRNTGELFFGEGSRLTVL.

This sequence joins TRBV5-1 and TRBJ1-2; 8 bases line up with TRBD1. Germline V lookup: CDR1 SGHRS, CDR2 YFSETQ. Trimming took 0 bases from V and 6 from J; bases not matched to a gene: 4. The CDR3 loop spans 14 amino acids. CDR3 loop: CASSLAAGGDGYTF. The CDR3 nucleotides are TGCGCCAGCAGCTTGGCCGCAGGGGGCGATGGCTACACCTTC. Together with reference TRBV5-1 and TRBJ1-2, the CDR3 gives the full variable domain: KAGVTQTPRYLIKTRGQQVTLSCSPISGHRSVSWYQQTPGQGLQFLFEYFSETQRNKGNFPGRFSGRQFSNSRSEMNVSTLELGDSALYLCASSLAAGGDGYTFGSGTRLTVV.

This clone was observed a handful of times. This chain uses TRBV30 with TRBJ1-1, with 9 bases matching TRBD1. Germline V lookup: CDR1 GTSNPN, CDR2 SVGIG (reference sequence). The V segment lost 4 bases and the J segment 6 bases; nucleotides outside the gene matches: 6. The CDR3 totals 13 residues. The CDR3, as DNA: TGTGCCTGGAACAGGGGGCGCCTCTCTGAAGCTTTCTTT. Translation: CAWNRGRLSEAFF.

The chain is built from TRBV6-6 and TRBJ1-1; D gene ambiguous. CDR1 is MNHNY and CDR2 is SVGAGI in the germline V gene (reference sequence). The CDR3 loop spans 15 amino acids. V was trimmed by 0 bases and J by 1 base, leaving 9 bases between them. Here the CDR3 DNA reads TGTGCCAGCAGTTACTCCCTCCACACGAACACTGAAGCTTTCTTT. It codes for CASSYSLHTNTEAFF.

This sequence joins TRBV5-1 and TRBJ2-2; 11 bases fit TRBD2. With 4 bases clipped from V and 5 bases from J, the junction kept 10 bases outside the gene matches. This CDR3 is 17 amino acids long. Germline values: CDR1 SGHRS, CDR2 YFSETQ. The CDR3 coding sequence is TGCGCCAGCAGCCCGAATGAACTAGCGGGGGTTACCGGGGAGCTGTTTTTT. Amino acids: CASSPNELAGVTGELFF.

Only one count was recorded for this clone. The chain joins TRBV5-1 to TRBJ1-4; maybe TRBD1 (5 bases). V lost 4 bases and J lost 7, with 23 bases in between. The CDR3 has 17 residues. Germline lookup yields CDR1 SGHRS and CDR2 YFSETQ. The CDR3 coding sequence is TGCGCCAGCAGCCCACGGGCGGGGCCGGCAATTTTTGAAAAACTGTTTTTT. As protein: CASSPRAGPAIFEKLFF.

This rearrangement joins TRBV5-4 to TRBJ2-5; TRBD1 matches 7 bases. The CDR3 contains 15 residues. CDR1 and CDR2 (germline): SGHNT, YYREEE (reference sequence). J lost 3 bases, V lost 5 bases, and 10 bases had no gene match. DNA for the CDR3: TGTGCCAGCAGTAGAACAGGGGCGATCGAAGAGACCCAGTACTTC. As protein: CASSRTGAIEETQYF.

This chain joins TRBV5-6 and TRBJ2-7; D unclear. Germline loops: CDR1 SGHDT, CDR2 YYEEEE. The CDR3 loop spans 13 amino acids. The germline V and J ends were trimmed by 2 bases and 2 bases, with 8 bases remaining between them. The CDR3 here is CASSLAHAYEQYF. DNA of the CDR3: TGTGCCAGCAGCTTAGCCCACGCCTACGAGCAGTACTTC.

The chain uses TRBV27 and TRBJ1-4, with D possibly being TRBD1 (5 bases). Trimming pared 3 bases from V and 2 bases from J, leaving 10 bases between. Germline values: CDR1 MNHEY, CDR2 SMNVEV (reference sequence). This CDR3 contains 15 residues. The chain's CDR3 is CASSFYGGTNEKLFF. DNA of the CDR3: TGTGCCAGCAGTTTTTATGGGGGGACTAATGAAAAACTGTTTTTT.

The chain employs TRBV6-1 and TRBJ1-1; D gene ambiguous. Germline-derived CDR1 and CDR2 are MNHNS and SASEGT. Trimming stripped 4 bases from V and 1 base from J, with 16 bases between. The CDR3 is 16 amino acids. The CDR3 protein is CASSGPLGVGNTEAFF. CDR3 nucleotide sequence: TGTGCCAGCAGTGGACCTCTGGGCGTGGGGAACACTGAAGCTTTCTTT.

V gene TRBV27 combines with J gene TRBJ2-5, with 13 bases that match TRBD2. Germline CDR1 is MNHEY and CDR2 is SMNVEV (reference sequence). J gave up 4 bases and V 4 bases, and 9 bases lay outside the gene matches. This CDR3 contains 17 residues. As DNA, the CDR3 is TGTGCCAGCAGTTCCCCCCAACTAGCGGGGGGGCGAGAGACCCAGTACTTC. Translated, it gives CASSSPQLAGGRETQYF.

This chain joins TRBV28 and TRBJ2-7; D is perhaps TRBD1 (7 bases). The V gene's germline CDR1 is MDHEN and CDR2 SYDVKM. Trimming removed 4 bases at V and 6 bases at J, with 16 bases between. The CDR3 totals 14 residues. DNA of the CDR3: TGTGCCAGCAGTTCCTTCGACAGGGACTTCGAGCAGTACTTC. This translates into CASSSFDRDFEQYF.

This chain uses TRBV5-5 with TRBJ2-5; 9 bases match TRBD1. The DNA matches TRBJ2-7 better at its end, which makes the J call doubtful. This CDR3 is 12 amino acids long. The germline gives CDR1 SGHKS, CDR2 YYEKEE (reference sequence). CDR3 coding DNA: TGTGCCAGCTCGGGGACAGGGTACGAGCAGTACTTC. This translates into CASSGTGYEQYF.

V gene TRBV9 combines with J gene TRBJ2-4; TRBD1 aligns across 7 bases. V lost 3 bases to trimming and J lost 5 bases; unmatched junction nucleotides: 5. The CDR3 spans 14 residues. Per the germline V gene, CDR1 is SGDLS and CDR2 is YYNGEE. The CDR3 spells CASSGRDSQNIQYF. CDR3 nucleotides: TGTGCCAGCAGCGGCCGGGACAGTCAAAACATTCAGTACTTC. Variable domain in full (rest from reference TRBV9 and TRBJ2-4): DSGVTQTPKHLITATGQRVTLRCSPRSGDLSVYWYQQSLDQGLQFLIQYYNGEERAKGNILERFSAQQFPDLHSELNLSSLELGDSALYFCASSGRDSQNIQYFGAGTRLSVL.